The sequence of this T cell receptor (beta chain) was determined in a study of cytotoxic CD8 clonotypes in ibrutinib-treated CLL. Whole-study findings and limits: Samples were collected at differing times from sustained-remission and progressing patients.

A remark on this clone: Its antigen is not identified.

Using immunoSEQ multiplex PCR, the repertoire was profiled, and TCRdb retains in-frame clones only, with some absent. The profile covers about 160,000 clones, with roughly 77% appearing a single time and approximately 2% taken by the ten largest. The sequences come from PBMCs, collected after 12 months of ibrutinib treatment. The receptor comes from a human donor with chronic lymphocytic leukemia.

For the CDR3, the DNA is TGTGCCAGCAGCTTGGATCGGGAGACCCAGTACTTC. Encoded protein: CASSLDRETQYF. The rearrangement links TRBV5-4 to TRBJ2-5; D gene unclear. Germline CDR1 SGHNT, CDR2 YYREEE (reference sequence). There are 12 residues in the CDR3. Trimming stripped 0 bases from V and 5 bases from J, with 5 bases between.